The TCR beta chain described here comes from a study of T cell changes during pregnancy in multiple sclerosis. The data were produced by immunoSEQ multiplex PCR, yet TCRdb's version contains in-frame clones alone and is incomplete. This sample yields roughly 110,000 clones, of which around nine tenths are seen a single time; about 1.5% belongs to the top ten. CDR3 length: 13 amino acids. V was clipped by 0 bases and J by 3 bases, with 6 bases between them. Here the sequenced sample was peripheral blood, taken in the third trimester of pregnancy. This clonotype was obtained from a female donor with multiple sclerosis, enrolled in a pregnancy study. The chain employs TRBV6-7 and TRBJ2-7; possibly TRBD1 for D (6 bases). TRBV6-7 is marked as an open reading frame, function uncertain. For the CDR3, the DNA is TGTGCCAGCAGTTACTCACAGGGCTACGAGCAGTACTTC. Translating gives CASSYSQGYEQYF.